The clone carrying this TCR beta chain has ten or more counts. The sample originates from a study of T cells in Graves' hyperthyroidism and ophthalmopathy. Germline CDR1 is SGHRS and CDR2 is YFSETQ. The CDR3 is 14 amino acids. Trimming cost V 4 bases and J 2 bases, with 13 bases left between them. RNA transcripts yielded amplified TCR beta CDR3 regions. The TCR CDR3 first-round RT-PCR relied on the HTBI primer set. TCRdb re-called the multiplex PCR reads through MiXCR, storing one row per CDR3 protein. The sample lists 300,000 to 350,000 distinct CDR3 sequences; 16% were seen once. The material sequenced was blood. The receptor's source is a young man with Graves' hyperthyroidism. This rearrangement joins TRBV5-1 to TRBJ2-7; D perhaps matches TRBD2 (5 bases). The DNA for the CDR3 is TGCGCCAGCAGCCGAGGCCTAGCCACCTACGAGCAGTACTTC. Translation gives CASSRGLATYEQYF.